The 28 T cell receptor beta chains below were found in one sample sequenced in a study of CD8+CD57+ T cells in acquired aplastic anemia (dated 2018 in TCRdb). Reads for this sample came from an Illumina HiSeq 2000. TCR beta VDJ combination and CDR3 sequence profiling used genomic DNA as the template. TCRdb reanalyzed the raw reads on its own, using fastp at Q25 for trimming and MiXCR for clone calling, and kept in-frame beta chains. Each CDR3 protein gets just one entry, which takes the most common genes and DNA from the rows behind it. This sample lists about 200,000 distinct CDR3 sequences; 40% to 60% were detected once. The ten largest clones capture around 20% of the sample. The patients picked for sequencing were ones in whom flow cytometry had shown an expansion of CD8+CD57+ cells. Input material: sorted CD4+, CD8+, or CD8+CD57+ T cells (not recorded which) from PBMCs. Source of these receptors: a human donor with aplastic anemia.

This clonotype was counted at least ten times. CDR3 loop: CASSLYTGAAQYF. In nucleotides, the CDR3 is TGTGCCAGCAGCTTATATACCGGTGCAGCCCAGTACTTC. The chain couples TRBV7-2 to TRBJ2-5, with D unresolved. The V gene's germline CDR1 is SGHTA and CDR2 FQGNSA. Trimming shortened V by 2 bases and J by 9 bases, and 13 bases separated the two germline ends. There are 13 residues in the CDR3.

V usage is TRBV10-3 and J usage is TRBJ2-6; possibly TRBD1 for D (5 bases). The CDR3 sequence is 16 residues long. The germline CDR1 and CDR2 sequences are ENHRY and SYGVKD. Trimming stripped 2 bases from V and 0 bases from J, with 8 bases between. The CDR3 DNA is TGTGCCATCAGTGAGAGGGGTTCCTCTGGGGCCAACGTCCTGACTTTC. Protein: CAISERGSSGANVLTF.

This clonotype was counted many times. The rearrangement links TRBV7-6 to TRBJ2-5; tentatively, D is TRBD2 (5 bases). The V end lost 5 bases, the J end lost 5 bases, and 9 bases lay between the germline ends. The CDR3 consists of 12 residues. The germline gives CDR1 SGHVS, CDR2 FNYEAQ. CDR3 bases: TGTGCCAGCAGCGGCTGGAGGGAGACCCAGTACTTC. Protein: CASSGWRETQYF.

This clonotype was observed many times. At one boundary the junction diverges from the germline segment, which might be a read error. V and J are TRBV20-1 and TRBJ2-3; D is possibly TRBD1 or TRBD2 (5 bases each). Looked up from germline, CDR1 is DFQATT and CDR2 is SNEGSKA (reference sequence). This CDR3 is 15 amino acids long. The CDR3 sequence is CSARGVAGRIDTQYF. The DNA of the CDR3 is TGCAGTGCGAGAGGGGTGGCTGGACGCATAGATACGCAGTATTTT.

This clonotype appeared a few times. J is TRBJ1-3 and V is TRBV3-1; TRBD1 matches 9 bases. The CDR3 runs 16 residues. Trimming at V came to 4 bases and at J to 0 bases, leaving 4 bases not matched to a gene. Germline V CDR1 and CDR2: LGHDT, YNNKEL (reference sequence). In nucleotides, the CDR3 is TGTGCCAGCAGCCGGACAGGGGCCTCCTCTGGAAACACCATATATTTT. Amino acids: CASSRTGASSGNTIYF.

V and J are TRBV6-1 and TRBJ2-7, with D possibly being TRBD2 (6 bases). CDR1 is MNHNS, CDR2 SASEGT, per germline. V was pared by 6 bases and J by 6 bases, with 12 bases between. The CDR3 consists of 12 residues. The CDR3 region has the DNA TGTGCCAGCAGGACGGGGGATAGCGAGCAGTACTTC. The encoded protein is CASRTGDSEQYF.

V usage is TRBV20-1 and J usage is TRBJ2-3; 10 nucleotides agree with TRBD2. CDR1 DFQATT and CDR2 SNEGSKA come from the germline V gene (reference sequence). The CDR3 length is 16 residues. V shed 3 bases, J shed 1 base, and the junction held 7 bases outside the gene matches. DNA for the CDR3: TGCAGTGCTAGTGTAGTAGCGGGGGGAGGCACAGATACGCAGTATTTT. This gives the protein CSASVVAGGGTDTQYF.

Comment on this clonotype: Given the absence of the conserved phenylalanine or tryptophan at the CDR3 end, a read error is likely. This CDR3 is CASSYSVGTGGVTYTGELFS. CDR3 nucleotides: TGTGCTAGCAGTTACAGTGTCGGTACAGGGGGCGTGACGTACACCGGGGAGCTGTTTTCT. The V gene is TRBV6-5, the J gene TRBJ2-2, with 9 bases that match TRBD1. The CDR3 runs to 20 residues. Germline assignment: CDR1 MNHEY and CDR2 SVGAGI.

V and J are TRBV5-6 and TRBJ1-2; possible D gene TRBD1, 6 bases. This CDR3 has 15 residues. V dropped 4 bases and J dropped 4 bases, with 17 bases sitting between them. Germline CDR1 reads SGHDT; CDR2 reads YYEEEE. The CDR3 sequence is CASSNPGQALYGYTF. The DNA of the CDR3 is TGTGCCAGCAGCAATCCGGGACAAGCCCTCTATGGCTACACCTTC.

The chain combines TRBV19 with TRBJ2-2, with a possible D match to TRBD1 (5 bases). Germline assignment: CDR1 LNHDA and CDR2 SQIVND (reference sequence). The CDR3 contains 16 residues. V gave up 10 bases and J gave up 0 bases, with 18 bases separating them. CDR3 nucleotide sequence: TGTGCCATCCGACCCCAGGGCTGTGCGAACACCGGGGAGCTGTTTTTT. It is translated as CAIRPQGCANTGELFF.

Concerning this clonotype: A clone one base away is much larger, so this may be a read error. CDR3 region: CASSSGQSQANTGELFF. The CDR3 nucleotides read TGCGCCAGCAGCTCGGGACAGAGCCAAGCGAACACCGGGGAGCTGTTTTTT. This rearrangement joins TRBV5-1 to TRBJ2-2; 7 nucleotides line up with TRBD1. Trimming took 3 bases from V and 0 from J; bases not matched to a gene: 8. This CDR3 contains 17 residues. Germline CDR1 reads SGHRS; CDR2 reads YFSETQ.

This clonotype was seen only once. The rearrangement links TRBV20-1 to TRBJ2-7; 11 nucleotides match TRBD1. Trimming took 5 bases from V and 2 from J; bases not matched to a gene: 2. CDR1 and CDR2 from the germline V gene are DFQATT and SNEGSKA (reference sequence). The CDR3 contains 13 residues. Written as DNA, the CDR3 is TGCAGTGCTGGACAGGGGGCAACCTACGAGCAGTACTTC. This encodes CSAGQGATYEQYF.

This clonotype was picked up many times. V usage is TRBV5-6 and J usage is TRBJ2-3, with a possible D match to TRBD1 (5 bases). Germline CDR1 and CDR2: SGHDT and YYEEEE. The germline V and J ends were trimmed by 1 base and 2 bases, with 14 bases remaining between them. CDR3 size: 16 residues. The CDR3 bases are TGTGCCAGCAGCTTGAGGGGTCTGATTCCCACAGATACGCAGTATTTT. This encodes CASSLRGLIPTDTQYF.

This clonotype was observed at least ten times. The chain joins TRBV10-1 to TRBJ2-7; 9 bases agree with TRBD2. Germline V CDR1 and CDR2: WNHNN, SYGVQD (reference sequence). This CDR3 is 14 amino acids long. V was pared by 4 bases and J by 5 bases, with 6 bases of the junction left unmatched. The CDR3 protein is CASSGGGDIDEQYF. The CDR3 region has the DNA TGCGCCAGCAGTGGCGGGGGGGATATCGACGAGCAGTACTTC.

This clonotype was seen many times. This chain links TRBV7-2 with TRBJ1-2; D ambiguous. This CDR3 region has 13 residues. In germline, CDR1 is SGHTA, CDR2 FQGNSA. The V gene lost 3 bases and the J gene lost 0 bases, with 5 bases spanning the gap. The DNA of the CDR3 is TGTGCCAGCAGCTTCACAGCTAACTATGGCTACACCTTC. Its translation is CASSFTANYGYTF.

This clonotype was picked up many times. V and J are TRBV19 and TRBJ1-5; the D is unclear. V was pared by 5 bases and J by 5 bases, with 7 bases between. This CDR3 comprises 12 residues. Germline CDR1 and CDR2: LNHDA and SQIVND (reference sequence). The CDR3 reads CASSSRDQPQHF. Written as DNA, the CDR3 is TGTGCCAGTAGTTCCCGTGATCAGCCCCAGCATTTT. Full variable domain (outside the CDR3, taken from reference TRBV19 and TRBJ1-5): DGGITQSPKYLFRKEGQNVTLSCEQNLNHDAMYWYRQDPGQGLRLIYYSQIVNDFQKGDIAEGYSVSREKKESFPLTVTSAQKNPTAFYLCASSSRDQPQHFGDGTRLSIL.

The chain has TRBV2 and TRBJ2-5, with D unclear. Deletions cut 4 bases from V and 1 base from J, with 4 bases between. Germline loops: CDR1 SNHLY, CDR2 FYNNEI. This CDR3 contains 12 residues. CDR3 protein: CASSVSQETQYF. The CDR3 region has the DNA TGTGCCAGCAGTGTCAGCCAAGAGACCCAGTACTTC.

This clonotype was observed a handful of times. CDR3 sequence (DNA): TGCGCCAGCAGTGAATTAAGGGGGAGGTCTCCCACCTACGAGCAGTACTTC. Its translation is CASSELRGRSPTYEQYF. The rearrangement links TRBV10-2 to TRBJ2-7, with D possibly being TRBD1 or TRBD2 (6 bases each). From germline, CDR1 is WSHSY and CDR2 SAAADI. This CDR3 has 17 amino acids. V was cut by 3 bases and J by 2 bases, with 20 bases left in between.

A word on this clonotype: A much larger clone differs by one base, so this may be a read error. This chain joins TRBV7-9 and TRBJ1-2; tentative D call: TRBD1 (6 bases). The V end lost 5 bases, the J end lost 2 bases, and 12 bases lay between the germline ends. CDR1 is SEHNR, CDR2 FQNEAQ, per germline (reference sequence). The CDR3 totals 14 residues. The CDR3 protein is CASSQWTDNYGYTF. CDR3 nucleotide sequence: TGTGCCAGCAGCCAATGGACAGACAACTATGGCTACACCTTC. Together with reference TRBV7-9 and TRBJ1-2, the CDR3 gives the full variable domain: DTGVSQNPRHKITKRGQNVTFRCDPISEHNRLYWYRQTLGQGPEFLTYFQNEAQLEKSRLLSDRFSAERPKGSFSTLEIQRTEQGDSAMYLCASSQWTDNYGYTFGSGTRLTVV.

The chain recombines TRBV5-1 with TRBJ1-2; D is possibly TRBD1 (6 bases). V gave up 1 base and J gave up 8 bases, with 9 bases separating them. This CDR3 is built from 12 residues. Germline loops: CDR1 SGHRS, CDR2 YFSETQ. The CDR3 sequence: CASSLTGPGYTF. For the CDR3, the DNA is TGCGCCAGCAGCTTGACAGGGCCGGGCTACACCTTC.

About this clonotype: Mismatch with germline at one junction end may stem from a read error. The V call is TRBV9, the J call TRBJ1-5; the D is unclear. Germline V gives CDR1 SGDLS, CDR2 YYNGEE. CDR3 size: 15 residues. This chain's CDR3 is CASSVDSRHNEPQHF. The CDR3 DNA follows: TGTGCCAGCAGCGTAGACTCAAGGCACAATGAGCCCCAGCATTTT.

J is TRBJ2-7 and V is TRBV7-9, with D perhaps TRBD1 or TRBD2 (5 bases each). Trimming took 6 bases from V and 6 from J, leaving 9 bases between them. CDR1 is SEHNR and CDR2 is FQNEAQ in the germline V gene (reference sequence). The CDR3 is 11 residues long. The CDR3 region has the DNA TGTGCCAGCAGGGCAGGGAGCGAGCAGTACTTC. It specifies CASRAGSEQYF.

This clonotype was observed many times. This chain uses TRBV5-8 with TRBJ1-4; D not resolved. Per germline, CDR1 SGHTS and CDR2 YDEGEE. Deletions cut 4 bases from V and 3 bases from J, with 13 bases between. The length of the CDR3 is 15 residues. The CDR3 here is CASSIYTGANEKLFF. CDR3 nucleotides: TGTGCCAGCAGCATTTACACGGGAGCTAATGAAAAACTGTTTTTT.

The V call is TRBV9, the J call TRBJ1-2, with 8 nucleotides matching TRBD1. The CDR3 consists of 13 residues. J lost 8 bases, V lost 5 bases, and 8 bases had no gene match. Germline-derived CDR1 and CDR2 are SGDLS and YYNGEE. CDR3 sequence: CASSDSRGRGYTF. The CDR3 bases are TGTGCCAGCAGTGACTCCAGGGGGCGAGGCTACACCTTC.

The DNA of the CDR3 is TGTGCCAGCAGCTTGTCAGACCGGCCCCAGCATTTT. It yields the protein CASSLSDRPQHF. This chain links TRBV7-2 with TRBJ1-5; D not certain. Germline-derived CDR1 and CDR2 are SGHTA and FQGNSA. The CDR3 totals 12 residues. Trimming removed 3 bases at V and 9 bases at J, with 9 bases between.

The rearrangement joins TRBV10-3 to TRBJ1-6, with 10 bases that match TRBD1. The CDR3 runs 13 residues. V shed 6 bases, J shed 8 bases, and the junction held 1 base outside the gene matches. CDR1 and CDR2 from the germline V gene are ENHRY and SYGVKD. This CDR3 is CAISGTGDSPLHF. CDR3 nucleotide sequence: TGTGCCATCAGCGGGACAGGGGATTCACCCCTCCACTTT.

The V gene is TRBV5-6, the J gene TRBJ2-5, with TRBD2 matching over 9 bases. V shed 7 bases, J shed 4 bases, and the junction held 11 bases outside the gene matches. The CDR3 extends over 15 amino acids. Germline assignment: CDR1 SGHDT and CDR2 YYEEEE. This CDR3 is CASGPLAGGGETQYF. The CDR3 bases are TGTGCCAGCGGGCCCCTCGCGGGGGGGGGAGAGACCCAGTACTTC. The variable domain in full, with the rest retrieved from reference TRBV5-6 and TRBJ2-5, is DAGVTQSPTHLIKTRGQQVTLRCSPKSGHDTVSWYQQALGQGPQFIFQYYEEEERQRGNFPDRFSGHQFPNYSSELNVNALLLGDSALYLCASGPLAGGGETQYFGPGTRLLVL.

This clonotype was detected ten times or more. The chain uses TRBV20-1 and TRBJ2-1; 13 bases align to TRBD2. The germline gives CDR1 DFQATT, CDR2 SNEGSKA (reference sequence). The CDR3 runs to 19 residues. The ends lost 3 bases at V and 5 bases at J; junction bases unmatched: 16. The CDR3 loop is CSARISGLAGFLGDNEQFF. The DNA of the CDR3 is TGCAGTGCTAGGATATCGGGACTAGCGGGGTTTTTGGGAGACAATGAGCAGTTCTTC.